This TCR beta chain emerged from a study of cytomegalovirus exposure and HLA in healthy donors (TCRdb year 2017). Study-wide context: An earlier analysis of approximately 600 of the donors reported approximately 300 Gb of sequence data and around 120 million unique TCR beta sequences from approximately 180 million T cells. Approximately 300 gigabases of sequencing data and roughly 80 million unique TCR sequences made up an early release that covered 500 to 650 HLA-typed donors. Of the approximately 400 genotyped donors, more than 75% were placed in the genetic ancestry cluster associated with self-reported Caucasian donors. The study aimed to test whether signatures of past pathogen exposure could be identified by cataloging public T cell receptors. The study used immunosequencing to profile the T cell repertoires of approximately 690 subjects and linked those repertoires to cytomegalovirus serostatus. A separate validation cohort of 100 to 150 different subjects was used in addition to the 666-subject first cohort. To predict cytomegalovirus infection status, the study combined high-throughput TCR immunosequencing, statistical association of individual TCRs with disease status, and machine learning. In a later analysis, previously published TCR beta repertoires from 666 donors were re-analyzed and high-resolution HLA genotyping was added so that TCR occurrence patterns could be studied. In the later analysis, no new phenotypic data were used to find candidate immune exposures; instead, reliance was placed on TCR beta sequences and their occurrence across donors. An earlier analysis of fewer than 700 of the donors applied high-throughput TCR beta sequencing to assess whether each TCR beta V gene segment acted as functional or pseudogenic. Donor age, sex, ethnicity and CMV serostatus were compiled alongside the repertoire data. A later genetic analysis used genome-wide SNP genotypes for about 65% of the 666 donors, treating that subset as a discovery cohort. Every discovery cohort repertoire had been produced on one sequencing platform. HLA typing included class I and class II loci at four-digit resolution. The number of donors typed differed by locus, with about 629-630 for A, B, C, DRB1 and DQB1, around 500 for DQA1, 600 to 610 for DPA1, and under 490 for DPB1. About five DR-DQ haplotypes were treated as single units for association and clustering because of strong linkage in the cohort. Among roughly 400 genotyped donors of the cohort, an average of approximately 240,000 unique TCR beta nucleotide sequences were sequenced per donor, around 18% of them non-productive. What the study reported, not specific to this receptor: A further reported finding was that TCR beta sequences accurately predicted the HLA-A and HLA-B alleles for most subjects in the first cohort. Most CMV-associated TCR beta chains appeared to be HLA-restricted in a later analysis, and the HLA associations seemed to be driven largely by CMV exposure. The sequencing pipeline was judged likely to have produced a cluster of highly shared sequence variants as a technical artifact. Across donors, most TCR sequences were observed very rarely, whereas some public TCRs were present in many individuals. A later analysis found that HLA-associated TCR beta chains were more clonally expanded and had lower generation probabilities than equally common non-associated chains. In an earlier analysis of around 600 of the donors, most TCR beta V segments appeared in productive rearrangements about 87% or about 30% of the time, broadly matching IMGT annotations. In this cohort, only TCR beta chains were sequenced, and detectable features were limited by the absence of alpha or paired-chain data. Roughly uniform sequencing depth across donors was assumed in presence/absence analyses, although this assumption may not hold. In both the original and validation cohorts, the classifier was reported to diagnose cytomegalovirus status with high specificity and sensitivity. Several of the top co-occurrence clusters appeared to be linked to parvovirus B19, influenza, CMV and Epstein-Barr virus, according to a later analysis. Because HLA typing was missing for some donors at each locus, association tests included only the typed subset. Some IMGT-functional V segments, including TRBV6-2 and TRBV6-3, could not be told apart with the 87-base-pair reads, so those segments were excluded. A few of the identified cytomegalovirus-associated TCR beta chains were confirmed in vitro to be specific for cytomegalovirus antigens. For the cohort, immune exposure information was limited to CMV serostatus. In the study, about 150 TCR beta chains were listed as associated with cytomegalovirus. Around 16 rarely observed V segments, including chromosome 9 orphons, were excluded from the earlier analysis of just under 600 of the donors because counts were too low. Correlated functional status among segregating V segments might be attributable to linkage disequilibrium, but an unknown experimental factor could not be ruled out. The authors suggested that the approach could potentially be generalized to other disease states and immunological phenotypes. Specific HLA alleles were associated with 15,000 to 20,000 TCR beta sequences at a false discovery rate of 0.05 in a later analysis. Strong co-occurrence of HLA alleles, especially DR and DQ, made assigning TCR associations to individual alleles difficult. In a later analysis, TCR association rates were found to vary across HLA loci, with the most associated TCRs seen for DRB1 alleles and the fewest for HLA-C alleles. V-gene and J-gene trimming of TCR beta chains was associated with a missense DCLRE1C variant in a later genetic analysis, and the association was replicated in an independent cohort. Compared with the roughly 600-donor mean, donors in an Asian-associated ancestry cluster had fewer N-insertions in productive TCRs, according to a later genetic analysis.

Libraries were prepared through the immunoSEQ multiplex PCR assay. A mixture of 60 forward primers for TCR Vbeta segments and 13 reverse primers for TCR Jbeta segments was used in the multiplex PCR. The CDR3 region of rearranged TCR beta genes was amplified from genomic DNA with a multiplex PCR assay. On the Illumina HiSeq System, the amplified TCR beta libraries were sequenced as 87-base-pair reads. As for the authors' bioinformatics: Across the 670 or so repertoires, a later analysis counted around 80 million unique TCR beta chains, around 10 million of which were shared by at least two donors. A nearest-neighbor algorithm error-corrected the raw reads and collapsed the reads into unique sequences, merging closely related sequences to remove PCR and sequencing errors. To assign V, D and J gene segments, CDR3 sequences were aligned to IMGT reference sequences. For a sequence to be retained, at least a six-nucleotide match to both a V gene segment and a J gene segment was required. Rearrangements were called productive when the CDR3 lacked stop codons and stayed in frame with V and J; all others were non-productive. CDR3 was defined by IMGT convention, running from the second conserved V-encoded cysteine to the conserved J-encoded phenylalanine. The earlier analysis of 587 of the donors excluded sequences that lacked an unambiguous match to a single V gene segment. An earlier analysis of a few hundred of the donors classified V segments as functional when productive rearrangements were above 56.7% and as segregating when the standard deviation between donors was above 5%. A statistical classification framework was developed to diagnose cytomegalovirus status using the catalog of TCR beta chain sequences. In a later analysis, V and J genes were assigned by comparing TCR nucleotide sequences against IMGT/GENE-DB human TR gene sequences. Using the TCRdist pipeline, a later analysis assigned CDR3 sequences along with most-parsimonious VDJ recombination scenarios. In a later analysis, each TCR beta chain was defined by its CDR3 amino acid sequence together with its V-gene family, and reads lacking a unique V-gene family were excluded. To address suspected cross-contamination and a sequencing artifact, a later analysis removed approximately 590 highly shared, low-generation-probability nucleotide sequences. For each public chain, a later analysis derived a clonal expansion index from normalized ranks of inferred template counts within each repertoire. In a later analysis, generation probabilities were computed using a VDJ recombination model fitted to out-of-frame rearrangements, and the results were checked against IGoR. In a later analysis, hypergeometric tests were used to score TCR-TCR, TCR-HLA and TCR-CMV co-occurrence, with a repertoire-size bias correction applied to TCR pairs. False discovery rates were estimated in a later analysis by permuting HLA or CMV assignments 20 times. A later analysis grouped co-occurring TCRs with DBSCAN, adding TCRdist sequence similarity when clustering within HLA-allele-positive subsets. For co-occurrence clustering, repertoires with fewer than 30,000 or more than 120,000 public chains were excluded, along with about five repertoires with anomalous nucleotide sharing. TCRdb obtained this table from immuneACCESS and retained in-frame rearrangements with V and J assigned. These tables miss some clones; where compared with another copy, unresolved V genes account for less than half of the shortfall, and the remainder is unexplained. The DNA gave D and trimming, while V, J and clone size come from that table. The sample's table covers approximately 140,000 clones. The ten largest clones take up under 2.5% of the sample.

On this clone: What antigen it recognizes has not been identified.

In total, around 600 healthy bone marrow donors made up the cohort. At the time of sampling, all cohort members were nominally healthy, though unrecorded immune exposures were likely present. The donor tested CMV seronegative and was one of the 352 seronegative cohort members. A peripheral blood sample was provided by each donor, and peripheral blood mononuclear cells were used for TCR beta sequencing. The Qiagen DNeasy Blood Extraction Kit was used to extract genomic DNA from the blood cell samples. CDR1 and CDR2 (GTSNPN, SVGIG) derive from the germline V gene (reference sequence). CDR3 length: 17 amino acids, cysteine to phenylalanine. Just CDR3 DNA is preserved here, 51 bases in frame from base 1. V loses 2 bases of germline sequence and J loses 4 bases, and the interval between the two ends is 21 bases.

Sequencing was done on a sample of PBMCs. The receptor chain draws on TRBV30 and TRBJ1-3; matching of 5 bases hints at TRBD1 as the D gene. The sequence came from a woman between 18 and 29 years old in good health and CMV-seronegative. At the DNA level, the sequence is TGTGCCTGGAGTTCAGGGCTATTAGGAACTACGGGAAACACCATATATTTT. This sequence encodes CAWSSGLLGTTGNTIYF.